This section outlines one T cell receptor (beta chain) sequence together with its context. This sample is drawn from a study of blood T cell repertoires in COVID-19. Study overall: Collection of acute and convalescent COVID-19 samples took place in the United States, Italy and Spain. Sources were T cells, B-cell-depleted T cells, or PBMCs; the material itself was cDNA or gDNA.

CDR1 and CDR2 from the germline V gene are LNHDA and SQIVND (reference sequence). V was trimmed by 2 bases and J by 1 base, leaving 8 bases between them. CDR3 length equals 14 residues. As processed by the authors: The assay estimated nucleated cells by amplifying reference gene primers. Profiling relied on immunoSEQ multiplex PCR, and the TCRdb table lists in-frame clones only, not all of them. For V, J and clone size, that table is used; D and trimming come from the DNA. Here the sample spans some 150,000 clones, around 84% being singletons. This TCR was sampled from a man between 65 and 85 years old with acute or convalescent COVID-19. J is TRBJ2-5 and V is TRBV19; tentative D call: TRBD1 (5 bases). Sequenced: peripheral blood. The CDR3 nucleotides are TGTGCCAGTAGTATAACAGGCGTCCAAGAGACCCAGTACTTC. The encoded protein is CASSITGVQETQYF.